This is a list of T cell receptor beta chains from one sample in a study of radiation and T cells in renal cell carcinoma. Only in-frame clones appear in the TCRdb table, and some are missing; sequencing was by immunoSEQ multiplex PCR. The data contain 30,000 to 40,000 clones, approximately 84% of them singletons. The source material was blood, sampled from a patient whose treatment included radiotherapy and nephrectomy. These receptors came from a man in his sixties with renal cell carcinoma. CDR3s include the opening cysteine and the closing phenylalanine or tryptophan. The D gene is left open where the match is weak. Size values are once, few and many counts, or a class for expanded clones, and some rows have none.

clone_size: .; v_call: TRBV25-1; d_call: .; j_call: TRBJ1-5; cdr3_aa: CASSDWGGNQPQHF; cdr3_nt: TGTGCCAGCAGTGATTGGGGGGGTAATCAGCCCCAGCATTTT
clone_size: .; v_call: TRBV7-4; d_call: .; j_call: TRBJ2-1; cdr3_aa: CASSPLDDVDNEQFF; cdr3_nt: TGTGCCAGCAGCCCGCTAGACGACGTAGACAATGAGCAGTTCTTC
clone_size: .; v_call: TRBV11-2; d_call: .; j_call: TRBJ2-1; cdr3_aa: CASSLGTKDDEQFF; cdr3_nt: TGTGCCAGCAGCTTAGGGACTAAAGACGATGAGCAGTTCTTC
clone_size: .; v_call: TRBV18; d_call: .; j_call: TRBJ1-5; cdr3_aa: CASSREAWGQNQPQHF; cdr3_nt: TGTGCCAGCTCACGGGAGGCCTGGGGCCAGAATCAGCCCCAGCATTTT
clone_size: .; v_call: TRBV7-9; d_call: .; j_call: TRBJ1-2; cdr3_aa: CASSSDGEFIYGYTF; cdr3_nt: TGTGCCAGCAGCTCGGACGGCGAGTTTATCTATGGCTACACCTTC
clone_size: few; v_call: TRBV2; d_call: .; j_call: TRBJ2-3; cdr3_aa: CASSETPPGTQYF; cdr3_nt: TGTGCCAGCAGTGAGACCCCGCCGGGTACGCAGTATTTT
clone_size: medium-sized; v_call: TRBV6-5; d_call: TRBD2; j_call: TRBJ2-1; cdr3_aa: CASSYEASGRDNEQFF; cdr3_nt: TGTGCCAGCAGTTACGAGGCTAGCGGGAGGGACAATGAGCAGTTCTTC
clone_size: few; v_call: TRBV19; d_call: .; j_call: TRBJ2-4; cdr3_aa: CASSINGGIQYF; cdr3_nt: TGTGCCAGTAGTATAAACGGGGGCATTCAGTACTTC
clone_size: .; v_call: TRBV2; d_call: .; j_call: TRBJ2-7; cdr3_aa: CASSEVGYEQYF; cdr3_nt: TGTGCCAGCAGTGAAGTAGGGTACGAGCAGTACTTC
clone_size: .; v_call: TRBV15; d_call: .; j_call: TRBJ2-7; cdr3_aa: CATSRDRSYEQYF; cdr3_nt: TGTGCCACCAGCCGTGACAGGAGCTACGAGCAGTACTTC
clone_size: .; v_call: TRBV29-1; d_call: .; j_call: TRBJ2-1; cdr3_aa: CSAHRVGRIDEQFF; cdr3_nt: TGCAGCGCCCACAGGGTCGGCAGGATCGATGAGCAGTTCTTC
clone_size: many; v_call: TRBV30; d_call: .; j_call: TRBJ2-3; cdr3_aa: CAWRQGTDTQYF; cdr3_nt: TGTGCCTGGAGGCAGGGTACAGATACGCAGTATTTT
clone_size: .; v_call: TRBV6-6; d_call: .; j_call: TRBJ1-1; cdr3_aa: CASSYSIVTLAFF; cdr3_nt: TGTGCCAGCAGTTACTCGATCGTCACCCTGGCTTTCTTT
clone_size: .; v_call: TRBV5-8; d_call: .; j_call: TRBJ2-2; cdr3_aa: CASSLWRNFNPSGAGELFF; cdr3_nt: TGTGCCAGCAGCTTGTGGAGAAATTTCAACCCCTCCGGAGCCGGGGAGCTGTTTTTT
clone_size: once; v_call: TRBV28; d_call: .; j_call: TRBJ1-1; cdr3_aa: CASSSHGGPVPEAFF; cdr3_nt: TGTGCCAGCAGTAGCCATGGGGGGCCCGTTCCCGAAGCTTTCTTT
clone_size: .; v_call: TRBV6-6; d_call: TRBD2; j_call: TRBJ2-1; cdr3_aa: CASTPPGGAGGNEQFF; cdr3_nt: TGTGCCAGCACCCCTCCGGGTGGAGCGGGAGGGAATGAGCAGTTCTTC
clone_size: .; v_call: TRBV18; d_call: TRBD2; j_call: TRBJ2-7; cdr3_aa: CASSPTSGITYEQYF; cdr3_nt: TGTGCCAGCTCACCTACTAGCGGGATTACCTACGAGCAGTACTTC
clone_size: .; v_call: TRBV2; d_call: .; j_call: TRBJ1-2; cdr3_aa: CAIQYRSGNYGYTF; cdr3_nt: TGTGCCATACAATATCGGTCGGGAAACTATGGCTACACCTTC
clone_size: few; v_call: TRBV11-2; d_call: .; j_call: TRBJ2-2; cdr3_aa: CASSLGFGELFF; cdr3_nt: TGTGCCAGCAGCTTAGGTTTCGGGGAGCTGTTTTTT
clone_size: .; v_call: TRBV5-1; d_call: .; j_call: TRBJ2-7; cdr3_aa: CASRPSIGTRNYEQYF; cdr3_nt: TGCGCCAGCAGACCTTCGATTGGCACCCGTAATTACGAGCAGTACTTC
clone_size: few; v_call: TRBV5-6; d_call: TRBD2; j_call: TRBJ2-2; cdr3_aa: CASSFGTSGIIGELFF; cdr3_nt: TGTGCCAGCAGCTTCGGGACTAGCGGGATAATCGGGGAGCTGTTTTTT
clone_size: .; v_call: TRBV25-1; d_call: .; j_call: TRBJ2-1; cdr3_aa: CASSEPSINEQFF; cdr3_nt: TGTGCCAGCAGTGAACCCTCTATCAATGAGCAGTTCTTC
clone_size: .; v_call: TRBV5-4; d_call: TRBD1; j_call: TRBJ1-2; cdr3_aa: CASSMGPGQTFINYGYTF; cdr3_nt: TGTGCCAGCAGCATGGGGCCGGGACAGACTTTTATTAACTATGGCTACACCTTC
clone_size: once; v_call: TRBV5-1; d_call: .; j_call: TRBJ2-1; cdr3_aa: CASRLRTQDYNEQFF; cdr3_nt: TGCGCCAGCAGGCTCCGGACACAAGACTACAATGAGCAGTTCTTC
clone_size: .; v_call: TRBV5-4; d_call: TRBD1; j_call: TRBJ1-2; cdr3_aa: CASSDRGAGYGYTF; cdr3_nt: TGTGCCAGCAGCGACAGGGGGGCGGGCTATGGCTACACCTTC
clone_size: .; v_call: TRBV11-2; d_call: .; j_call: TRBJ2-3; cdr3_aa: CASSPRVASSTDTQYF; cdr3_nt: TGTGCCAGCAGCCCCCGGGTAGCGTCTAGCACAGATACGCAGTATTTT
clone_size: .; v_call: TRBV6-5; d_call: TRBD2; j_call: TRBJ2-3; cdr3_aa: CASRDRLASTDTQYF; cdr3_nt: TGTGCCAGCAGGGACCGACTAGCGAGCACAGATACGCAGTATTTT
clone_size: few; v_call: TRBV6-1; d_call: .; j_call: TRBJ1-1; cdr3_aa: CASRKGGAGTEAFF; cdr3_nt: TGTGCCAGCAGGAAAGGAGGGGCAGGGACTGAAGCTTTCTTT
clone_size: .; v_call: TRBV19; d_call: .; j_call: TRBJ1-1; cdr3_aa: CASSDHRAGNTEAFF; cdr3_nt: TGTGCCAGTAGTGACCATCGGGCGGGGAACACTGAAGCTTTCTTT
clone_size: .; v_call: TRBV7-9; d_call: .; j_call: TRBJ1-1; cdr3_aa: CASSLGRESTEAFF; cdr3_nt: TGTGCCAGCAGCTTGGGCAGGGAGAGCACTGAAGCTTTCTTT
clone_size: .; v_call: TRBV5-5; d_call: TRBD1; j_call: TRBJ2-7; cdr3_aa: CASSPDRVFGEQYF; cdr3_nt: TGTGCCAGCAGCCCCGACAGGGTTTTTGGCGAGCAGTACTTC
clone_size: once; v_call: TRBV7-6; d_call: .; j_call: TRBJ2-5; cdr3_aa: CASSLEWLRETQYF; cdr3_nt: TGTGCCAGCAGCTTAGAGTGGCTACGAGAGACCCAGTACTTC
clone_size: .; v_call: TRBV6-1; d_call: .; j_call: TRBJ2-7; cdr3_aa: CASRTTGTGTYEQYF; cdr3_nt: TGTGCCAGCAGAACTACCGGGACTGGGACCTACGAGCAGTACTTC
clone_size: .; v_call: TRBV9; d_call: TRBD1; j_call: TRBJ2-7; cdr3_aa: CASSVTGTGVNEQYF; cdr3_nt: TGTGCCAGCAGCGTTACCGGGACAGGGGTGAACGAGCAGTACTTC
clone_size: .; v_call: TRBV15; d_call: .; j_call: TRBJ2-7; cdr3_aa: CATSRDVPYEQYF; cdr3_nt: TGTGCCACCAGCAGAGATGTGCCGTACGAGCAGTACTTC
clone_size: .; v_call: TRBV7-2; d_call: .; j_call: TRBJ1-3; cdr3_aa: CASSSSSGNTIYF; cdr3_nt: TGTGCCAGCAGCTCGTCCTCTGGAAACACCATATATTTT
clone_size: .; v_call: TRBV7-9; d_call: TRBD2; j_call: TRBJ2-5; cdr3_aa: CASSPSGSGETQYF; cdr3_nt: TGTGCCAGCAGCCCTAGCGGGAGTGGTGAGACCCAGTACTTC
clone_size: once; v_call: TRBV7-2; d_call: .; j_call: TRBJ1-1; cdr3_aa: CASSLVPSDTEAFF; cdr3_nt: TGTGCCAGCAGCTTAGTCCCATCGGACACTGAAGCTTTCTTT
clone_size: .; v_call: TRBV30; d_call: .; j_call: TRBJ1-4; cdr3_aa: CAWSVIGASNEKLFF; cdr3_nt: TGTGCCTGGAGTGTAATCGGAGCGAGTAATGAAAAACTGTTTTTT
clone_size: few; v_call: TRBV6-5; d_call: .; j_call: TRBJ2-5; cdr3_aa: CASSSSQETQYF; cdr3_nt: TGTGCCAGCAGTTCCAGCCAAGAGACCCAGTACTTC
clone_size: .; v_call: TRBV5-4; d_call: TRBD1; j_call: TRBJ1-4; cdr3_aa: CASSRDTGGVEKLFF; cdr3_nt: TGTGCCAGCAGCCGGGACACAGGGGGAGTAGAAAAACTGTTTTTT
clone_size: few; v_call: TRBV4-2; d_call: .; j_call: TRBJ2-7; cdr3_aa: CASSQDRRAFYYEQYF; cdr3_nt: TGTGCCAGCAGCCAAGATCGGCGGGCCTTTTACTACGAGCAGTACTTC
clone_size: .; v_call: TRBV5-4; d_call: .; j_call: TRBJ2-1; cdr3_aa: CASSLRDRTNEQFF; cdr3_nt: TGTGCCAGCAGCTTGAGGGATAGGACAAATGAGCAGTTCTTC
clone_size: .; v_call: TRBV18; d_call: TRBD1; j_call: TRBJ2-7; cdr3_aa: CASSPRQGRSYEQYF; cdr3_nt: TGTGCCAGCTCACCCCGACAGGGGCGTTCATACGAGCAGTACTTC
clone_size: .; v_call: TRBV6-1; d_call: .; j_call: TRBJ1-5; cdr3_aa: CASSPVRGAGPQHF; cdr3_nt: TGTGCCAGCAGTCCGGTAAGGGGCGCCGGGCCCCAGCATTTT
clone_size: .; v_call: TRBV5-4; d_call: TRBD1; j_call: TRBJ1-6; cdr3_aa: CASSKGQGADSPLHF; cdr3_nt: TGTGCCAGCAGCAAGGGACAGGGGGCTGATTCACCCCTCCACTTT
clone_size: .; v_call: TRBV23-1; d_call: TRBD2; j_call: TRBJ2-1; cdr3_aa: CASSQRVTSGRAYNEQFF; cdr3_nt: TGCGCCAGCAGTCAACGGGTGACTAGCGGGAGAGCCTACAATGAGCAGTTCTTC
clone_size: .; v_call: TRBV29-1; d_call: .; j_call: TRBJ2-7; cdr3_aa: CSVFQNTQGGEQYF; cdr3_nt: TGCAGCGTTTTCCAAAACACCCAGGGGGGCGAGCAGTACTTC
clone_size: once; v_call: TRBV19; d_call: TRBD1; j_call: TRBJ2-1; cdr3_aa: CASSPDRGYNEQFF; cdr3_nt: TGTGCCAGTAGTCCGGACAGGGGGTACAATGAGCAGTTCTTC
clone_size: few; v_call: TRBV2; d_call: .; j_call: TRBJ2-1; cdr3_aa: CASSPTEEQFF; cdr3_nt: TGTGCCAGCAGTCCGACAGAAGAGCAGTTCTTC
clone_size: .; v_call: TRBV5-1; d_call: .; j_call: TRBJ2-5; cdr3_aa: CASTLLAGSQETQYF; cdr3_nt: TGCGCCAGCACCCTGCTGGCGGGATCCCAAGAGACCCAGTACTTC
clone_size: .; v_call: TRBV7-2; d_call: .; j_call: TRBJ1-6; cdr3_aa: CASSFRINNSPLHF; cdr3_nt: TGTGCCAGCAGCTTCAGGATCAATAATTCACCCCTCCACTTT
clone_size: .; v_call: TRBV5-6; d_call: TRBD1; j_call: TRBJ1-4; cdr3_aa: CASTLDRGIRNEKLFF; cdr3_nt: TGTGCCAGCACCTTGGACAGGGGGATTCGGAATGAAAAACTGTTTTTT
clone_size: few; v_call: TRBV11-2; d_call: .; j_call: TRBJ1-1; cdr3_aa: CASSSSGWGRDTEAFF; cdr3_nt: TGTGCCAGCAGCTCATCAGGGTGGGGTCGGGACACTGAAGCTTTCTTT